Listed below are T cell receptor beta chains from one sample, sequenced in a study of OX40 agonist ivuxolimab in advanced cancers. Clones were read by immunoSEQ multiplex PCR, and TCRdb kept only the in-frame ones, dropping some. Of 45,000 to 60,000 clones in the sample, roughly nine tenths were seen once. The source material was CD4+ or CD8+ T cells sorted from blood, sampled in a trial of the OX40 agonist ivuxolimab. These receptors were obtained from an adult with an advanced solid tumor such as melanoma, head and neck, liver or kidney cancer. The conserved cysteine and the conserved F or W are not part of the CDR3 here. Not every row has a clone size; where given, it reads once, few, many or a size class.

v_call	j_call	clone_size	cdr3_aa
TRBV10-3	TRBJ1-6	once	AIRAPGGDNSPLH
TRBV11-2	TRBJ1-1	-	ASTRDRGQTEAF
TRBV6-6	TRBJ2-1	-	ASNERQSYNEQF
TRBV9	TRBJ2-1	-	ASSVEKGQGSHHSYNEQF
TRBV19	TRBJ2-1	-	ASSTIAGSYNEQF
TRBV6-5	TRBJ1-1	few	ASSYDRVNTEAF
TRBV2	TRBJ1-1	-	ASSESGTEAF
TRBV6-8	TRBJ1-2	-	ASNQGTVYGYT
TRBV5-1	TRBJ1-6	-	ASTHRVGSPLH
TRBV5-1	TRBJ2-6	-	ASSSPTGPGANVLT
TRBV27	TRBJ2-3	-	ASSWGLAGGPGTDTQY
TRBV27	TRBJ2-5	-	ASSLIWTVKIQETQY
TRBV7-2	TRBJ1-5	few	ASSFYTPEGQPQH
TRBV29-1	TRBJ2-1	-	SVDDVGQWAMAYNEQF
TRBV6-9	TRBJ1-2	-	ASSRGRAAGYT
TRBV28	TRBJ2-1	once	ASQGAGGSDEQF
TRBV6-1	TRBJ1-6	-	ASSESLLLGGNSPLH
TRBV19	TRBJ2-7	-	ASSISSGAFSYEQY
TRBV29-1	TRBJ2-3	-	SVAGRLDADTQY
TRBV2	TRBJ1-5	-	ASMTQGGNQPQH
TRBV6-5	TRBJ1-1	-	ASRRFGTEAF
TRBV19	TRBJ2-7	-	ASSIDWTGAYEQY
TRBV2	TRBJ1-2	-	ASSEAGSGTLYGYT
TRBV27	TRBJ2-3	-	ASSLGKLEGGDTQY
TRBV6-6	TRBJ2-5	-	ASSYRAGGNQETQY
TRBV7-9	TRBJ2-3	-	ASSLAVGLNTDTQY
TRBV6-5	TRBJ1-2	-	ASSYSSGAYGYT